What follows are 3 T cell receptor beta chains derived from one specimen sequenced in a study of blood T cells in healthy people across ages. Combining a sample-barcoded 5' primer with a J-beta primer mix, a second PCR ran for roughly 7 to 11 cycles. TCRdb ran MiXCR on the 5' RACE reads and lists one entry per CDR3 protein. The sample records about 1.8 million distinct CDR3 sequences, less than 50% being singletons. Sequences were obtained from blood. Every receptor here comes from a woman aged 35 to 49 in good health.

The CDR3 coding sequence is TGTGCCAGCAGTCATCGGGACAGGCTAGAGACCCAGTACTTC. It specifies CASSHRDRLETQYF. This chain joins TRBV27 and TRBJ2-4; 8 nucleotides match TRBD1. Matching the DNA end better, TRBJ2-5 makes the J call doubtful. The length of the CDR3 is 14 residues. Germline CDR1 is MNHEY and CDR2 is SMNVEV (reference sequence).

The chain employs TRBV15 and TRBJ2-5; tentative D call: TRBD2 (5 bases). This CDR3 comprises 14 residues. Germline CDR1 reads LNHNV; CDR2 reads YYDKDF (reference sequence). Deletions cut 0 bases from V and 3 bases from J, with 8 bases between. The CDR3 spells CATSRDLGEETQYF. DNA for the CDR3: TGTGCCACCAGCAGAGACCTCGGGGAAGAGACCCAGTACTTC. Filled out from reference TRBV15 and TRBJ2-5, the complete variable domain reads DAMVIQNPRYQVTQFGKPVTLSCSQTLNHNVMYWYQQKSSQAPKLLFHYYDKDFNNEADTPDNFQSRRPNTSFCFLDIRSPGLGDTAMYLCATSRDLGEETQYFGPGTRLLVL.

The sample holds a few counts of this clonotype. CDR3 DNA: TGCAGTGCTAGCCTTGAGCGGGGTTACCAAGAGACCCAGTACTTC. Encoded protein: CSASLERGYQETQYF. The genes are TRBV20-1 and TRBJ2-5, with 7 bases matching TRBD2. There are 15 residues in the CDR3. Germline-derived CDR1 and CDR2 are DFQATT and SNEGSKA (reference sequence). Losses at the gene ends were 3 bases for V and 0 bases for J; bases not matched to a gene: 7.